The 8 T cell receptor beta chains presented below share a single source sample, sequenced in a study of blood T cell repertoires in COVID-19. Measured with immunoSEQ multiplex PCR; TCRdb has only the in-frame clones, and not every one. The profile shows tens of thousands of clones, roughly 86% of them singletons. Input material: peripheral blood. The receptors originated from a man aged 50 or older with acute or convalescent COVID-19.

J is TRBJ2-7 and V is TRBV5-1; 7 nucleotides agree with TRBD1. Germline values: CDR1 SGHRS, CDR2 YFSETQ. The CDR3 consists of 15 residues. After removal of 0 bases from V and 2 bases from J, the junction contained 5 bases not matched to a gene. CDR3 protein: CASSLATGVPYEQYF. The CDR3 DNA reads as TGCGCCAGCAGCTTGGCAACAGGGGTCCCCTACGAGCAGTACTTC.

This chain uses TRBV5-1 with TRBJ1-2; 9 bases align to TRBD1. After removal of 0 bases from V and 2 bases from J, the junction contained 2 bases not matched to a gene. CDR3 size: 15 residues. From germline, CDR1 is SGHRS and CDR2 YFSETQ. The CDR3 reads CASSLGGQGNYGYTF. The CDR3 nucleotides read TGCGCCAGCAGCTTGGGGGGACAGGGAAACTATGGCTACACCTTC. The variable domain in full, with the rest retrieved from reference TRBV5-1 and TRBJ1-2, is KAGVTQTPRYLIKTRGQQVTLSCSPISGHRSVSWYQQTPGQGLQFLFEYFSETQRNKGNFPGRFSGRQFSNSRSEMNVSTLELGDSALYLCASSLGGQGNYGYTFGSGTRLTVV.

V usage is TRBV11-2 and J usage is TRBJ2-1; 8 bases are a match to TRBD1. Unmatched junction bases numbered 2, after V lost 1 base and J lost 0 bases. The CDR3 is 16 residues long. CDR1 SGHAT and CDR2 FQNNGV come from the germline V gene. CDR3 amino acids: CASSLARGPSYNEQFF. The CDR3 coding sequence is TGTGCCAGCAGCTTAGCCAGGGGGCCCTCCTACAATGAGCAGTTCTTC.

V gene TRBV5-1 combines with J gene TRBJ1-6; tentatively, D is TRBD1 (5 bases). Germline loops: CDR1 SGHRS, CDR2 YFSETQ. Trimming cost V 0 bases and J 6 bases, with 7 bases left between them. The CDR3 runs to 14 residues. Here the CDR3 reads CASSLADSNSPLHF. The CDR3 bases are TGCGCCAGCAGCTTGGCCGACAGTAATTCACCCCTCCACTTT.

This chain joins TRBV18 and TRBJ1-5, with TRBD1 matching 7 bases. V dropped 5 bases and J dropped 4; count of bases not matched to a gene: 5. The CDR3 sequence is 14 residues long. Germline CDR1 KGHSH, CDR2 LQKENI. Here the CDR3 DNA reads TGTGCCAGCTCAGGGACAGCCGCTAATCAGCCCCAGCATTTT. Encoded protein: CASSGTAANQPQHF.

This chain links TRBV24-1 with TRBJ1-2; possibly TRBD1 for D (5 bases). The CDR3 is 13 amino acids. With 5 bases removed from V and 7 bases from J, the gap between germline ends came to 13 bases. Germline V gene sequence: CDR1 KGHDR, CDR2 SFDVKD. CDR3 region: CATSGKRGFGYTF. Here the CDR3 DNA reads TGTGCCACCAGTGGAAAAAGGGGTTTTGGCTACACCTTC.

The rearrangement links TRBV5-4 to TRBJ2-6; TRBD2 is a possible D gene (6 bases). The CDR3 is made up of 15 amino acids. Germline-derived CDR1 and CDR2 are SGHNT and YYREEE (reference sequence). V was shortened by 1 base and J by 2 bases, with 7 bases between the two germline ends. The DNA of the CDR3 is TGTGCCAGCAGCTTGTCGGGGGCTGGGGCCAACGTCCTGACTTTC. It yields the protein CASSLSGAGANVLTF.

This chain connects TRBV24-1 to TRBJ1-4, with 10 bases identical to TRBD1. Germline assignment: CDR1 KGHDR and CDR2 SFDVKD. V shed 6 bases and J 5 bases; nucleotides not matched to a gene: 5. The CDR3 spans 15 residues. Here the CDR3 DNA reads TGTGCCACCAGTCCTTCGGGACAGGGGAATGAAAAACTGTTTTTT. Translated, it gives CATSPSGQGNEKLFF.